The sequence of this T cell receptor beta chain was determined in a study of T cell repertoires in cytomegalovirus infection. Study in general: Public TCR beta signatures indicated both CMV infection and matching HLA type.

About this clonotype itself: Its antigen remains unidentified.

TCRdb ran MiXCR on the reads and lists one entry per CDR3 protein. The sample holds 650,000 to 850,000 distinct CDR3 sequences; 29% are singletons and the top ten take roughly 13%. The V and J ends lost 0 bases and 6 bases respectively, with 14 bases between them. CDR3 length equals 16 residues. Germline V gives CDR1 SEHNR, CDR2 FQNEAQ (reference sequence). The chain links TRBV7-9 to TRBJ2-2; weak D call: TRBD1 (6 bases). This sample comprised cultured CD8+ T cells from PBMCs, obtained from culture after CMV antigen stimulation. This TCR derives from a human donor in good health (CMV status not recorded). Some clones in this sample may be carry-over from other donors' samples. The CDR3 DNA reads as TGTGCCAGCAGCTTAGCCCTAACTACAGGGCCCGGGGAGCTGTTTTTT. It encodes CASSLALTTGPGELFF.